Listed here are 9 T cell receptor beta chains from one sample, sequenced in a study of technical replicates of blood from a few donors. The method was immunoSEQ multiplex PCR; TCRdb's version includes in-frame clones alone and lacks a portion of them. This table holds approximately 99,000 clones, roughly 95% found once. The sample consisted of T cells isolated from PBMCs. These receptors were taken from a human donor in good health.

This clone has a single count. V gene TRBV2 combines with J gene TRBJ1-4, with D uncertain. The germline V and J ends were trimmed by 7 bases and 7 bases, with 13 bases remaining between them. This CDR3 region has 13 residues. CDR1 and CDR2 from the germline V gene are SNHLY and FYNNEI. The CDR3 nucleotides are TGTGCCAGCACTGGGGAGATGGGTGAAAAACTGTTTTTT. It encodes CASTGEMGEKLFF.

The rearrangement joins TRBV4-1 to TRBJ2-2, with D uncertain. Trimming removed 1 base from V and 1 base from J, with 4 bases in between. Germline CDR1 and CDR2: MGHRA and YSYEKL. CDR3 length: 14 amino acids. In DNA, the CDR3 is TGCGCCAGCAGCCAAGTACAGAACACCGGGGAGCTGTTTTTT. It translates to CASSQVQNTGELFF.

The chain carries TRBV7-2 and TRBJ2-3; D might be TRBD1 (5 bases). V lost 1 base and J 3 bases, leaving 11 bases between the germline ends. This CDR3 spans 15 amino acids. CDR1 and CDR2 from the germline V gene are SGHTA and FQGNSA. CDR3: CASSLGSQGTDTQYF. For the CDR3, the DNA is TGTGCCAGCAGCTTAGGTTCGCAGGGAACAGATACGCAGTATTTT.

CDR3 DNA: TGTGCCAGCAGCTTAGTAGGGACAGATAATTATGGCTACACCTTC. It is translated as CASSLVGTDNYGYTF. The V and J genes are TRBV7-2 and TRBJ1-2; 7 bases map to TRBD1. The CDR3 is 15 amino acids. J was trimmed by 5 bases and V by 1 base; bases with no gene match: 7. Germline lookup yields CDR1 SGHTA and CDR2 FQGNSA.

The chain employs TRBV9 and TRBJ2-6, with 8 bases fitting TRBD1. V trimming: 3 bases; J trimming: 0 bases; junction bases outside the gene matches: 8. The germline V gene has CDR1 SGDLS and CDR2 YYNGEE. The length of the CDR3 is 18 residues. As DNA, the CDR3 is TGTGCCAGCAGCGCTGACAGGGGTTCCTCCTCTGGGGCCAACGTCCTGACTTTC. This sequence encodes CASSADRGSSSGANVLTF.

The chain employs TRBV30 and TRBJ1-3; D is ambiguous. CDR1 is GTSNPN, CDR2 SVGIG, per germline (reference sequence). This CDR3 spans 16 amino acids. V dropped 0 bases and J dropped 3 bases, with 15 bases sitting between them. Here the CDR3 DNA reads TGTGCCTGGAGTGTACCCGGGTTTGTGATTGGAAACACCATATATTTT. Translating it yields CAWSVPGFVIGNTIYF.

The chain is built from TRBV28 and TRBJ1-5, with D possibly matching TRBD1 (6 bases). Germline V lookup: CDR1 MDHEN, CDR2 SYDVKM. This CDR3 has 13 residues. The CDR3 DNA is TGTGGCGGGGGGCTAATAAGCAATCAGCCCCAGCATTTT. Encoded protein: CGGGLISNQPQHF.

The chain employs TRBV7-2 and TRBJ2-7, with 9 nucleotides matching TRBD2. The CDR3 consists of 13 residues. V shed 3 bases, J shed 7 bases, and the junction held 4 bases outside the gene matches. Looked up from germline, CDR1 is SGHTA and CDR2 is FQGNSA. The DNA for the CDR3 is TGTGCCAGCAGCTTTTCTAGCGGGATGGAGCAGTACTTC. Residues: CASSFSSGMEQYF.

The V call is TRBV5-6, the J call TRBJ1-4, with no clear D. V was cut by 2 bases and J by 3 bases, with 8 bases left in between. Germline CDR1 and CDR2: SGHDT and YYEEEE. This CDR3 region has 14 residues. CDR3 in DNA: TGTGCCAGCAGCTTAAGAACGGCTAATGAAAAACTGTTTTTT. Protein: CASSLRTANEKLFF.